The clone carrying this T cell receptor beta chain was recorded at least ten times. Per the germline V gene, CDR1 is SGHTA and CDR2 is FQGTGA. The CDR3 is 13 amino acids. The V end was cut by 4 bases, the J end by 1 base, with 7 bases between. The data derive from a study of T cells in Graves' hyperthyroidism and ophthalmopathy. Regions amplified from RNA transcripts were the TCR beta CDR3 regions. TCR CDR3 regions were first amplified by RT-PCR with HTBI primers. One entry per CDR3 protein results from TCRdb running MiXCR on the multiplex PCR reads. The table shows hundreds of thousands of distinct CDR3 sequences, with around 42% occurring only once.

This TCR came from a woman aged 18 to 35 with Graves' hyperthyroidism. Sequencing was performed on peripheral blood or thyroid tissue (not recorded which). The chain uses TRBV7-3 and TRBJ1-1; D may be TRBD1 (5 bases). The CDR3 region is CASSSQGNTEAFF. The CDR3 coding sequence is TGTGCCAGCAGCTCTCAGGGGAACACTGAAGCTTTCTTT.